These T cell receptor beta chains were read from a single sample in a study of cytomegalovirus exposure and HLA in healthy donors. Using immunoSEQ multiplex PCR, the repertoire was profiled, and TCRdb retains in-frame clones only, with some absent. This sample has 95,000 to 110,000 clones; 81% occur once, and the top ten carry more than 2%. Sequenced input: PBMCs. These receptors came from a man between 25 and 39 years old in good health and CMV-seronegative. Each CDR3 is given without its conserved first and last residue. Only some rows state a clone size, as once, few, many or a class for expanded clones.

NA TRBV28 ASSARLAALVEANVLT
NA TRBV6-1 ASSGTGDLSYEQY
few TRBV30 AWSVGGSGGSGEQF
NA TRBV5-3 ARSKGTGGIRHQPQH
NA TRBV5-1 ASSLAAGKSGYT
NA TRBV5-6 ASSLSLAGVWEQF
NA TRBV5-6 ASSPSNYGYT
few TRBV9 ASSVDARQETQY
NA TRBV28 ASSFHTTSGGYEQY
NA TRBV28 ASSTTAYEQY
NA TRBV6-1 ASSSGGSGANVLT
NA TRBV9 ASTGQGTDTQY
NA TRBV14 ASSQPPGLVIDEQF